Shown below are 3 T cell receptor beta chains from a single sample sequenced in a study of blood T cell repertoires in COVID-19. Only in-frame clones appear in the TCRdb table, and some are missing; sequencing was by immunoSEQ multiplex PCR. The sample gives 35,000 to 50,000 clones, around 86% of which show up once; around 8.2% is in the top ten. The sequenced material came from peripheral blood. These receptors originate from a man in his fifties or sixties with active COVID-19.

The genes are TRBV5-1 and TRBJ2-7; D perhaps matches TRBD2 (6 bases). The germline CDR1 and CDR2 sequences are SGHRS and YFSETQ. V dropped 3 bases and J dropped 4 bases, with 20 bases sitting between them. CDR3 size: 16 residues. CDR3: CASSSAGGMPGYEQYF. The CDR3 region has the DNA TGCGCCAGCAGCTCCGCCGGAGGGATGCCCGGTTACGAGCAGTACTTC.

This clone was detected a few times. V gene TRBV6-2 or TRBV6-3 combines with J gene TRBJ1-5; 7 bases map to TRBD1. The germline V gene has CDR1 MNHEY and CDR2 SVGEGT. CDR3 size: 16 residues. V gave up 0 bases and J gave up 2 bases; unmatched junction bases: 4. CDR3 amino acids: CASSYSTGWGNQPQHF. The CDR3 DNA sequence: TGTGCCAGCAGTTACTCGACAGGGTGGGGCAATCAGCCCCAGCATTTT.

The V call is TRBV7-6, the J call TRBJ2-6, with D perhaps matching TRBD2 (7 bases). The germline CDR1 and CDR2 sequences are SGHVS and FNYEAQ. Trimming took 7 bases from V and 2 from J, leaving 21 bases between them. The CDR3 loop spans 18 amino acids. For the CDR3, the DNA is TGTGCCAGCACCCCGGGGGCGGGAGAAGGAGCTGGGGCCAACGTCCTGACTTTC. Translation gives CASTPGAGEGAGANVLTF.